The 6 T cell receptor beta chains listed next were all sequenced from one sample in a study of blood T cell repertoires in COVID-19 (dated by TCRdb to 2020 to 2021). Libraries were made using the immunoSEQ multiplex PCR assay. TCRdb took this table from immuneACCESS and kept in-frame rearrangements with V and J called. Such tables lack part of the clones; where checked against another copy, unresolved V genes explain under half of the gap, and the rest is unexplained. For this sample the table gives 150,000 to 200,000 clones, of which roughly nine tenths were detected only once. 0.99% of the sample lies in the top ten. The sequencing sample was made of peripheral blood. Every receptor here comes from a man between 18 and 29 years old with acute or convalescent COVID-19.

The sample holds one count of this clone. The genes are TRBV4-1 and TRBJ2-1; 8 bases agree with TRBD2. Germline-derived CDR1 and CDR2 are MGHRA and YSYEKL. After removal of 2 bases from V and 8 bases from J, the junction contained 11 bases not matched to a gene. The CDR3 has 16 amino acids. The CDR3, as DNA: TGCGCCAGCAGCCAAATCCGGGGGGGCCTTGTGTATGAGCAGTTCTTC. Its protein product is CASSQIRGGLVYEQFF.

The chain combines TRBV5-8 with TRBJ1-5; weak D call: TRBD1 (5 bases). V lost 4 bases, J lost 5 bases, and 13 bases lay in between. Germline loops: CDR1 SGHTS, CDR2 YDEGEE. The CDR3 sequence is 14 residues long. The CDR3 DNA follows: TGTGCCAGCAGCCCCCGGGACTCCTATCAGCCCCAGCATTTT. Translated: CASSPRDSYQPQHF.

The chain has TRBV6-5 and TRBJ2-7; D is unclear. The germline CDR1 and CDR2 sequences are MNHEY and SVGAGI. The CDR3 spans 14 residues. With 0 bases removed from V and 0 bases from J, the gap between germline ends came to 6 bases. Here the CDR3 DNA reads TGTGCCAGCAGTTACTCGGCTAGCTCCTACGAGCAGTACGTC. Amino acid sequence: CASSYSASSYEQYV.

The chain couples TRBV10-3 to TRBJ1-1, with 10 bases that match TRBD1. Trimming at V came to 9 bases and at J to 3 bases, leaving 7 bases not matched to a gene. This CDR3 has 14 residues. Germline CDR1 is ENHRY and CDR2 is SYGVKD. CDR3 residues: CAITGQGLYTEAFF. The CDR3 DNA is TGTGCCATAACGGGACAGGGGCTGTACACTGAAGCTTTCTTT.

The rearrangement uses TRBV5-1 and TRBJ2-7; D is ambiguous. Germline CDR1 and CDR2: SGHRS and YFSETQ. V lost 0 bases and J lost 0, with 10 bases in between. This CDR3 has 15 amino acids. The CDR3 nucleotides are TGCGCCAGCAGCTTGGGCGGCACGGACTCCTACGAGCAGTACGTC. This codes for CASSLGGTDSYEQYV.

Only one count was recorded for this clone. The chain employs TRBV6-5 and TRBJ1-5, with 9 bases matching TRBD1. The CDR3 extends over 15 amino acids. Germline-derived CDR1 and CDR2 are MNHEY and SVGAGI. V was pared by 4 bases and J by 4 bases, with 5 bases of the junction left unmatched. The CDR3 DNA is TGTGCCAGCAGTTTACAGGGGGCAGGGAATCAGCCCCAGCATTTT. Translated, it gives CASSLQGAGNQPQHF.